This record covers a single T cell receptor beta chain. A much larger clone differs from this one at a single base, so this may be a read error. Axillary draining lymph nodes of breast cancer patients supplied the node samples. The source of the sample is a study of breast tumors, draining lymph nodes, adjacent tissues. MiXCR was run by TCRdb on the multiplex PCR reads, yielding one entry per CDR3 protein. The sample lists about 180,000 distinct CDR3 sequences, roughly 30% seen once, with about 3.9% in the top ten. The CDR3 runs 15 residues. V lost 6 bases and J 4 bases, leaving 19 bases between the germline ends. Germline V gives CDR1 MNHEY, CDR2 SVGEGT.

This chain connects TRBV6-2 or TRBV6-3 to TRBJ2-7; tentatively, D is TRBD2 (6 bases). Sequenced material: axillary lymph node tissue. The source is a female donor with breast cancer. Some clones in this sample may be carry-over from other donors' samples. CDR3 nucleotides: TGTGCCAGCAGGGGACTGGGGATCAGTTTTTACGAGCAGTACTTC. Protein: CASRGLGISFYEQYF.